Listed below are T cell receptor beta chains from one sample, sequenced in a study of cytomegalovirus exposure and HLA in healthy donors. The data were produced by immunoSEQ multiplex PCR, yet TCRdb's version contains in-frame clones alone and is incomplete. This table holds more than 95,000 clones, roughly 80% found once. The source material was PBMCs. The receptors derive from a man aged 30 to 39 in good health and CMV-seronegative. The CDR3 runs from the conserved cysteine through the conserved F or W. A D gene is named only where the DNA matches it firmly. Some rows have no size entry. The others give once, few or many, or a class for an expanded clone.

j_gene | d_gene | v_gene | abundance | CDR3nt | CDR3aa
TRBJ1-1 | TRBD1 | TRBV27 | - | TGTGCCAGCAGTTTAAGGTGGGTCCGGGACAGGCTGAACACTGAAGCTTTCTTT | CASSLRWVRDRLNTEAFF
TRBJ2-2 | - | TRBV5-8 | - | TGTGCCAGCAGCTTCAAAATCCAGGCAGTCGGGGAGCTGTTTTTT | CASSFKIQAVGELFF
TRBJ1-2 | - | TRBV10-1 | - | TGCGCCAGCAGTGATGGGGGGAAACTTTCACTCCCGTATGGCTACACCTTC | CASSDGGKLSLPYGYTF
TRBJ2-1 | TRBD1 | TRBV19 | few | TGTGCCAGTAGTCCCCGGACAGGGATCCACAATGAGCAGTTCTTC | CASSPRTGIHNEQFF
TRBJ1-1 | TRBD1 | TRBV12-5 | - | TGTGCTAGTGGTAGGGACAGGGTTTCCACTGAAGCTTTCTTT | CASGRDRVSTEAFF
TRBJ1-1 | TRBD1 | TRBV19 | - | TGTGCCAGTACCCCTACAGGGGGGCAGATAGTGGCTTTCTTT | CASTPTGGQIVAFF
TRBJ1-5 | TRBD1 | TRBV27 | - | TGTGCCAGCAGTCGGACAGGGAATAGCAATCAGCCCCAGCATTTT | CASSRTGNSNQPQHF
TRBJ1-2 | - | TRBV4-3 | - | TGCGCCAGCAGCCCCTTTAGGGTAGGGGGCTATGGCTACACCTTC | CASSPFRVGGYGYTF
TRBJ2-7 | - | TRBV28 | - | TGTGCCAGCAGTTTATCCGTCCGAGGCTACGAGCAGTACTTC | CASSLSVRGYEQYF
TRBJ2-4 | TRBD1 | TRBV30 | - | TGTGCCTGGAGTAGACAGGGGACGGTAGCCAAAAACATTCAGTACTTC | CAWSRQGTVAKNIQYF
TRBJ1-1 | - | TRBV9 | - | TGTGCCAGCAGCGTAGGGACCCTGGGGGGGGAGGACACTGAAGCTTTCTTT | CASSVGTLGGEDTEAFF
TRBJ2-5 | TRBD1 | TRBV19 | - | TGTGCCAGTAGTTTAAGGGGGCGCGGGGAGACCCAGTACTTC | CASSLRGRGETQYF
TRBJ1-1 | - | TRBV10-2 | - | TGCGCCAGCAGTGGGTCCAGGGTAGGAAACACTGAAGCTTTCTTT | CASSGSRVGNTEAFF
TRBJ2-2 | TRBD2 | TRBV28 | - | TGTGCCAGCAGTTTAGGGGGGGGTGGCACCGGGGAGCTGTTTTTT | CASSLGGGGTGELFF
TRBJ2-5 | - | TRBV7-2 | - | TGTGCCAGCAGCTTAGCGGGGGGACCTTTCCAGTACTTC | CASSLAGGPFQYF
TRBJ1-5 | - | TRBV5-5 | - | TGTGCCAGCAGCTTGTCCAGGAGCGGACAGCCCCAGCATTTT | CASSLSRSGQPQHF
TRBJ1-2 | - | TRBV28 | - | TGTGCCAGCAGAGGGGTATCAGGGGTCGATGGCTACACCTTC | CASRGVSGVDGYTF
TRBJ2-2 | - | TRBV11-3 | - | TGTGCCAGCAGCTTAGCCCAGGGCCTAACCTACACCGGGGAGCTGTTTTTT | CASSLAQGLTYTGELFF
TRBJ2-7 | TRBD2 | TRBV6-1 | - | TGTGCCAGCAGGGCGACTAGCGGGAACGAGCAGTACTTC | CASRATSGNEQYF
TRBJ2-5 | TRBD2 | TRBV10-3 | - | TGTGCCATCAGTGGGGGAAGCGGGGGGGAGACCCAGTACTTC | CAISGGSGGETQYF
TRBJ2-2 | - | TRBV5-5 | - | TGTGCCAGCAGCCCCCCGGGACTCTCTAACACCGGGGAGCTGTTTTTT | CASSPPGLSNTGELFF
TRBJ2-2 | - | TRBV30 | - | TGTGCCTGGAGTGTCGGTTTCGCGGGCACCGGGGAGCTGTTTTTT | CAWSVGFAGTGELFF
TRBJ1-4 | - | TRBV29-1 | - | TGCAGAATACAGAACCCTCTTAATGAAAAACTGTTTTTT | CRIQNPLNEKLFF